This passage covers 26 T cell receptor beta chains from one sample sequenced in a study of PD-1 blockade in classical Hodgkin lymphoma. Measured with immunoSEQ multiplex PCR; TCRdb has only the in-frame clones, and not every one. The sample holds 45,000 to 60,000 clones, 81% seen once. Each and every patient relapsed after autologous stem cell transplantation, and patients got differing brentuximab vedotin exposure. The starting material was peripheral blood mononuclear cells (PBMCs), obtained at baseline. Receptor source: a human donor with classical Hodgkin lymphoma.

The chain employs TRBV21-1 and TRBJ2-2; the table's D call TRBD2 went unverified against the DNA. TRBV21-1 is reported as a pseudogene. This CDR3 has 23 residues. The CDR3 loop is CASSKRVPGLAVLNSRSTGELFF. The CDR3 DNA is TGTGCCAGCAGCAAAAGAGTACCGGGACTAGCGGTTCTGAATTCCCGTTCCACCGGGGAGCTGTTTTTT.

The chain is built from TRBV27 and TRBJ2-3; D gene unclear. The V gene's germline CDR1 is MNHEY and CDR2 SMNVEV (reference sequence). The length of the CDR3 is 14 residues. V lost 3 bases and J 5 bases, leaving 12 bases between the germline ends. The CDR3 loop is CASSLLTLQDTQYF. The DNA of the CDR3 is TGTGCCAGCAGTTTGCTCACTTTGCAAGATACGCAGTATTTT.

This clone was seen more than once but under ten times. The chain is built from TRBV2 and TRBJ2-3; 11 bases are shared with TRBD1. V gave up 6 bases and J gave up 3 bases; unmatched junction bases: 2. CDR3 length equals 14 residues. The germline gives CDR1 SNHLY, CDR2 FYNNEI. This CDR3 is CASSGTGGTDTQYF. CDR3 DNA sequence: TGTGCCAGCAGCGGGACAGGGGGGACAGATACGCAGTATTTT.

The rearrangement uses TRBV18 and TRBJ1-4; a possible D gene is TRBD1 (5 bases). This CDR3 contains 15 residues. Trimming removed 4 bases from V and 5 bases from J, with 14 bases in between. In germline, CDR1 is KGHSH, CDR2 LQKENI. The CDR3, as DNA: TGTGCCAGCTCACTCCGGGCGGACAAGAATGAAAAACTGTTTTTT. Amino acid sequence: CASSLRADKNEKLFF. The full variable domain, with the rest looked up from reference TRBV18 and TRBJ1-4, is NAGVMQNPRHLVRRRGQEARLRCSPMKGHSHVYWYRQLPEEGLKFMVYLQKENIIDESGMPKERFSAEFPKEGPSILRIQQVVRGDSAAYFCASSLRADKNEKLFFGSGTQLSVL.

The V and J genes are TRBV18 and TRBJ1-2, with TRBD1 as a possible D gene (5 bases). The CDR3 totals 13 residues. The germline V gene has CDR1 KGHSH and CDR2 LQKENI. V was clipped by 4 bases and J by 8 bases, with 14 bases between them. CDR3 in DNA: TGTGCCAGCTCACGGGAACGAGAGGGGGGCTACACCTTC. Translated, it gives CASSREREGGYTF. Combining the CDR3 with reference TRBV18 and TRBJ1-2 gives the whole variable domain NAGVMQNPRHLVRRRGQEARLRCSPMKGHSHVYWYRQLPEEGLKFMVYLQKENIIDESGMPKERFSAEFPKEGPSILRIQQVVRGDSAAYFCASSREREGGYTFGSGTRLTVV.

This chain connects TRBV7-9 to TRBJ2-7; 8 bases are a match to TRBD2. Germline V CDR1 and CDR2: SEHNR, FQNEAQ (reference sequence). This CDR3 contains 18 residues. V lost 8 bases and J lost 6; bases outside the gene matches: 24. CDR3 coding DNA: TGTGCCAGCGCCGGGGTAGCGGGGCCCCTGTACGATGGAATCGAGCAGTACTTC. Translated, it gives CASAGVAGPLYDGIEQYF.

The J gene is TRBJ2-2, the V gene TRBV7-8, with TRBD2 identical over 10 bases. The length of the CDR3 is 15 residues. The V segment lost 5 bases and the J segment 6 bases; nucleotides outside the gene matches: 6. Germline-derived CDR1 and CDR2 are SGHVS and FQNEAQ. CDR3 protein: CASSQIAGGSGELFF. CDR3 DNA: TGTGCCAGCAGCCAGATAGCGGGAGGCTCCGGGGAGCTGTTTTTT.

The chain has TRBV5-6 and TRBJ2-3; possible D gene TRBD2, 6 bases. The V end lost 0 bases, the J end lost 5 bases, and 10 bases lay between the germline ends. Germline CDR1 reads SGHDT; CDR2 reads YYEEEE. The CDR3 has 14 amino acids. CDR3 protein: CASSLGGNLDTQYF. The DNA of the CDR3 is TGTGCCAGCAGCTTGGGCGGGAATTTAGATACGCAGTATTTT. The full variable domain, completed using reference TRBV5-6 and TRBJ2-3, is DAGVTQSPTHLIKTRGQQVTLRCSPKSGHDTVSWYQQALGQGPQFIFQYYEEEERQRGNFPDRFSGHQFPNYSSELNVNALLLGDSALYLCASSLGGNLDTQYFGPGTRLTVL.

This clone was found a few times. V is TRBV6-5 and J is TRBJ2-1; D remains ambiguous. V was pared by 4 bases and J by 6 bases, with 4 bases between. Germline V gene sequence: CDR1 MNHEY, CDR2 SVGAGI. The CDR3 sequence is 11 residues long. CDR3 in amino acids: CASSWINEQFF. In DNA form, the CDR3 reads TGTGCCAGCAGTTGGATCAATGAGCAGTTCTTC.

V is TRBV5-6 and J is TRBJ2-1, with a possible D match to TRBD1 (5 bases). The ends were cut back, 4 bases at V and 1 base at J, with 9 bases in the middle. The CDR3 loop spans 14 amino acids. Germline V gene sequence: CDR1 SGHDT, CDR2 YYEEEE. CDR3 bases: TGTGCCAGCAGCCCTCAGGGATCCTACAATGAGCAGTTCTTC. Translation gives CASSPQGSYNEQFF.

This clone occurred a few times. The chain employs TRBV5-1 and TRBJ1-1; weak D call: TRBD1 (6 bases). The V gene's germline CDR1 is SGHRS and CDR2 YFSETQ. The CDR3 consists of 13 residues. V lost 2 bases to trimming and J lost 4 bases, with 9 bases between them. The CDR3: CASSFEGGTEAFF. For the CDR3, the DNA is TGCGCCAGCAGCTTCGAGGGGGGCACTGAAGCTTTCTTT. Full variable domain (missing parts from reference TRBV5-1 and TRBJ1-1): KAGVTQTPRYLIKTRGQQVTLSCSPISGHRSVSWYQQTPGQGLQFLFEYFSETQRNKGNFPGRFSGRQFSNSRSEMNVSTLELGDSALYLCASSFEGGTEAFFGQGTRLTVV.

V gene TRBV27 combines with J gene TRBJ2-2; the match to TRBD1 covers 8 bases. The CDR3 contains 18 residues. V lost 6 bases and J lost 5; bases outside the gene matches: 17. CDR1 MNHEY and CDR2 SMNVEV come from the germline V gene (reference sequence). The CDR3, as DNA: TGTGCCAGCAGCCCTCGGCCCCTTGGACAGGGTAGTACCGGGGAGCTGTTTTTT. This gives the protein CASSPRPLGQGSTGELFF.

The CDR3 here is CASSLVAGGLGETQYF. The CDR3 nucleotides read TGTGCCAGCAGCCTCGTTGCGGGAGGTCTTGGAGAGACCCAGTACTTC. The rearrangement joins TRBV7-3 to TRBJ2-5; 8 positions match TRBD2. Germline CDR1 SGHTA, CDR2 FQGTGA. Unmatched junction bases numbered 12, after V lost 5 bases and J lost 4 bases. The CDR3 is 16 residues long.

The DNA for the CDR3 is TGTGCCAGCAGTTTTCAGGGGTCTAATTCACCCCTCCACTTT. This sequence encodes CASSFQGSNSPLHF. This chain connects TRBV27 to TRBJ1-6; possibly TRBD1 for D (6 bases). Trimming took 3 bases from V and 6 from J, leaving 9 bases between them. Germline CDR1 MNHEY, CDR2 SMNVEV (reference sequence). CDR3 length: 14 residues.

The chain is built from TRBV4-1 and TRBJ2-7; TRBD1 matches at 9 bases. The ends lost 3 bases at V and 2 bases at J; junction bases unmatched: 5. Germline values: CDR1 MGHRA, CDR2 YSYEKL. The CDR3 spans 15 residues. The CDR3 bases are TGCGCCAGCAGCCACCTGACAGGGGGTACCTACGAGCAGTACTTC. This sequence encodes CASSHLTGGTYEQYF.

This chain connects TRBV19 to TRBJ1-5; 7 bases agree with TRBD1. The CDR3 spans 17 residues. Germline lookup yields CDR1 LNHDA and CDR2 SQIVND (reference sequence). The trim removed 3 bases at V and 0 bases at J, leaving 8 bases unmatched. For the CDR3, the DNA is TGTGCCAGTAGTATTGGGGAGGGGGCTATTAGCAATCAGCCCCAGCATTTT. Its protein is CASSIGEGAISNQPQHF.

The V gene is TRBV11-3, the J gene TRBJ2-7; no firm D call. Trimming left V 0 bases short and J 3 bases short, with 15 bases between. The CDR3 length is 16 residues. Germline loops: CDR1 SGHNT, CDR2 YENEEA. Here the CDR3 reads CASSLDYWGTNYEQYF. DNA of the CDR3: TGTGCCAGCAGCTTAGATTACTGGGGAACGAACTACGAGCAGTACTTC.

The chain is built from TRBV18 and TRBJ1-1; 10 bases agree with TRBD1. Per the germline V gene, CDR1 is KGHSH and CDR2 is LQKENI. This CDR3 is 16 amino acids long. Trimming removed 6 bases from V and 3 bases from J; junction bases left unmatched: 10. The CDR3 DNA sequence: TGTGCCAGCTCGCTAAGACAGGGGGCAAGAGACACTGAAGCTTTCTTT. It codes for CASSLRQGARDTEAFF.

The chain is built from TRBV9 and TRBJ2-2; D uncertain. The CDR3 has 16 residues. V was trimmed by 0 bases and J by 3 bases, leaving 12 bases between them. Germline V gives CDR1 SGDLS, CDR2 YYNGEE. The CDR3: CASSVEGLGHTGELFF. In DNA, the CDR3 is TGTGCCAGCAGCGTAGAAGGCCTCGGTCACACCGGGGAGCTGTTTTTT.

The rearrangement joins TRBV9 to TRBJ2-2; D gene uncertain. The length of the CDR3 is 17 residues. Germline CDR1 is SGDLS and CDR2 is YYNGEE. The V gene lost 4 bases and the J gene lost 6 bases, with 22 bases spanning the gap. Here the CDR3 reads CASSPRVASIKAGELFF. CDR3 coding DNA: TGTGCCAGCAGCCCCCGGGTAGCTTCTATTAAGGCCGGGGAGCTGTTTTTT.

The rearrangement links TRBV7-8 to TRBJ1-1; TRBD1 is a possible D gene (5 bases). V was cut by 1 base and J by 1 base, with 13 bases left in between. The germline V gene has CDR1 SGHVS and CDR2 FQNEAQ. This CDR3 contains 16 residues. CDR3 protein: CASSLVRGRANTEAFF. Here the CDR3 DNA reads TGTGCCAGCAGCTTAGTTAGGGGCAGGGCGAACACTGAAGCTTTCTTT.

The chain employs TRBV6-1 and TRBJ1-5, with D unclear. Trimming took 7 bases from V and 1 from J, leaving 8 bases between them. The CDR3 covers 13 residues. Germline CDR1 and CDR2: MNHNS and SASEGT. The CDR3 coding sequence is TGTGCCAGCAAGCAGACCAGCAATCAGCCCCAGCATTTT. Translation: CASKQTSNQPQHF.

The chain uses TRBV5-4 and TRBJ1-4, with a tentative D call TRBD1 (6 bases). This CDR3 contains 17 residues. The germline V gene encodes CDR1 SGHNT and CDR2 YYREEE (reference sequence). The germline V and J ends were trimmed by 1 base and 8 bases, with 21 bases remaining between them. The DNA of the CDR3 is TGTGCCAGCAGCTTGCCGGGAGAGTCAGGGGTTGGGGAAAAACTGTTTTTT. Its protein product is CASSLPGESGVGEKLFF.

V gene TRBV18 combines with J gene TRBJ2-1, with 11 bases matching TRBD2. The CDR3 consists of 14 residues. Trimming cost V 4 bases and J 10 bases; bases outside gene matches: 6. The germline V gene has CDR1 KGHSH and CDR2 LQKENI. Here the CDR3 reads CASSLAGTSGEQFF. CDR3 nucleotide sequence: TGTGCCAGCTCACTCGCCGGGACTAGCGGCGAGCAGTTCTTC.

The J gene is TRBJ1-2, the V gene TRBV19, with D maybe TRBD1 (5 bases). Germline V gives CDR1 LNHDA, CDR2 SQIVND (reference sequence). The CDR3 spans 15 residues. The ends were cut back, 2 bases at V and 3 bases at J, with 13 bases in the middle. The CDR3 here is CASSILYRNDYGYTF. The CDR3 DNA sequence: TGTGCCAGTAGTATACTATACAGGAACGACTATGGCTACACCTTC. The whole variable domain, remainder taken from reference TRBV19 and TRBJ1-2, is DGGITQSPKYLFRKEGQNVTLSCEQNLNHDAMYWYRQDPGQGLRLIYYSQIVNDFQKGDIAEGYSVSREKKESFPLTVTSAQKNPTAFYLCASSILYRNDYGYTFGSGTRLTVV.

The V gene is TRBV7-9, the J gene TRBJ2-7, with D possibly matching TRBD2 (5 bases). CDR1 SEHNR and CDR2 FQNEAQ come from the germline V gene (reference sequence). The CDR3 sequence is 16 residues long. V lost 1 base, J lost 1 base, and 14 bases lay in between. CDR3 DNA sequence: TGTGCCAGCAGCTTAGAATGGACTCTAGCTTCCTACGAGCAGTACTTC. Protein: CASSLEWTLASYEQYF.